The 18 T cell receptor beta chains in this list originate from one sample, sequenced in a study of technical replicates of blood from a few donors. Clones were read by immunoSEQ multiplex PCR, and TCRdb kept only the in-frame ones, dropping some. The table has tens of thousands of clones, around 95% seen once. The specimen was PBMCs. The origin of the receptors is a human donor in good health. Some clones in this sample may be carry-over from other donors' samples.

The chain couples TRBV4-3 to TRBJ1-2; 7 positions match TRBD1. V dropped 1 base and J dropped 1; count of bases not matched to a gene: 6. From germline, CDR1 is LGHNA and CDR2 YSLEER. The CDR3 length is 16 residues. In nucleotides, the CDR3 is TGCGCCAGCAGCCAAGGGGCGGCAGGGGGTAACTATGGCTACACCTTC. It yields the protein CASSQGAAGGNYGYTF.

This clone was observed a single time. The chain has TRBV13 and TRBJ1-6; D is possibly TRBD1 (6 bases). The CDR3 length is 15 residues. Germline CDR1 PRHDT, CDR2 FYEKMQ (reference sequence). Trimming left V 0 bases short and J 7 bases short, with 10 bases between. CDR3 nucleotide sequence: TGTGCCAGCAGCTTAGGCGCAGGGGAGAATTCACCCCTCCACTTT. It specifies CASSLGAGENSPLHF.

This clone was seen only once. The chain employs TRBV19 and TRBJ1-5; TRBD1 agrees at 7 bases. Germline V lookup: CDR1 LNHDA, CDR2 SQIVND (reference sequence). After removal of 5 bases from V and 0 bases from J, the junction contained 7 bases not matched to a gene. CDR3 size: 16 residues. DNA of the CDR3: TGTGCCAGTAGTGGGAAACAGGGGAGTAGCAATCAGCCCCAGCATTTT. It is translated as CASSGKQGSSNQPQHF.

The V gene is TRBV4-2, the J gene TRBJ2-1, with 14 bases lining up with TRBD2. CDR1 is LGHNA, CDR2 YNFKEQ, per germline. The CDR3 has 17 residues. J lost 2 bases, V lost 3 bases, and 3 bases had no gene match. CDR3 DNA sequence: TGTGCCAGCAGCCACCGACTAGCGGGGGGGGCCTACAATGAGCAGTTCTTC. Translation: CASSHRLAGGAYNEQFF.

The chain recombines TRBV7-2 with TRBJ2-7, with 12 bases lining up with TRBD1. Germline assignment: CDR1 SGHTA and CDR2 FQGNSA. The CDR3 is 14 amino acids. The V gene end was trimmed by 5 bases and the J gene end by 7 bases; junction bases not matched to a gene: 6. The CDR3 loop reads CASSGDRGLGEQYF. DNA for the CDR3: TGTGCCAGCAGCGGGGACAGGGGGCTGGGAGAGCAGTACTTC.

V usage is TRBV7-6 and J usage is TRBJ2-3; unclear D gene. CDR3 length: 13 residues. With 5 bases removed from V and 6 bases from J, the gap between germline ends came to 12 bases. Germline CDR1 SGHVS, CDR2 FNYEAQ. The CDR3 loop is CASSLASRDTQYF. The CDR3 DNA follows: TGTGCCAGCAGCCTCGCGTCCCGGGATACGCAGTATTTT.

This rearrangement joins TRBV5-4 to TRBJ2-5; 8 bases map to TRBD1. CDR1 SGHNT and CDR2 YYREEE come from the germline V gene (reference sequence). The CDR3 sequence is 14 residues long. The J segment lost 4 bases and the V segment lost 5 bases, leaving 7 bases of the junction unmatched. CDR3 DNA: TGTGCCAGCAGTATCGACAGGGGTGGAGAGACCCAGTACTTC. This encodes CASSIDRGGETQYF.

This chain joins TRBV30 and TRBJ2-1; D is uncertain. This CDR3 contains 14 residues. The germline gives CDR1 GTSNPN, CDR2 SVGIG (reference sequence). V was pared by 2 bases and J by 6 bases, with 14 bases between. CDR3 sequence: CAWSLSSVFNEQFF. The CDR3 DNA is TGTGCCTGGAGTTTGTCTAGTGTCTTCAATGAGCAGTTCTTC. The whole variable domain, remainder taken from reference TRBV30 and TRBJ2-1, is SQTIHQWPATLVQPVGSPLSLECTVEGTSNPNLYWYRQAAGRGLQLLFYSVGIGQISSEVPQNLSASRPQDRQFILSSKKLLLSDSGFYLCAWSLSSVFNEQFFGPGTRLTVL.

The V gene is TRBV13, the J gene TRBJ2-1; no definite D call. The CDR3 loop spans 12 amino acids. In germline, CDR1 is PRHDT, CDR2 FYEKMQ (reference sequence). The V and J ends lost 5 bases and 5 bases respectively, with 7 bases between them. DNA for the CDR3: TGTGCCAGCAGCCTGGGCAACAATGAGCAGTTCTTC. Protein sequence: CASSLGNNEQFF.

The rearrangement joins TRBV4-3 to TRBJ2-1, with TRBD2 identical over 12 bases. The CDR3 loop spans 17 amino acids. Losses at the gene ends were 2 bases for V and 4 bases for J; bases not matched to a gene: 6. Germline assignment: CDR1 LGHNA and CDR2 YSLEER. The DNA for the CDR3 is TGCGCCAGCAGCCAACTAACTAGCGGGGGGTTGTACAATGAGCAGTTCTTC. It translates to CASSQLTSGGLYNEQFF.

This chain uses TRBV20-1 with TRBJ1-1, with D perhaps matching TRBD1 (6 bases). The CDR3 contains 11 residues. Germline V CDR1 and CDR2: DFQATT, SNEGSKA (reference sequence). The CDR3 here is CSGTPNTEAFF. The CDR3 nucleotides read TGCAGCGGGACACCGAACACTGAAGCTTTCTTT.

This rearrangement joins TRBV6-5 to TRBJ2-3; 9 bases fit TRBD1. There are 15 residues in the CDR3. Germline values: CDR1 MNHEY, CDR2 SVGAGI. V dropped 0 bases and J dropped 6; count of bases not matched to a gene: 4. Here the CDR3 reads CASSYSGQGSDTQYF. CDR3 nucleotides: TGTGCCAGCAGTTACTCGGGACAGGGCTCCGATACGCAGTATTTT.

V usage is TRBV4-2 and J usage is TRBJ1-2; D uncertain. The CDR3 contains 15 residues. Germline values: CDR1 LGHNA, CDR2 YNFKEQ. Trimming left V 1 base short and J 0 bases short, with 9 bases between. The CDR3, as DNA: TGTGCCAGCAGCCAAGCGGCCAGGTCTAACTATGGCTACACCTTC. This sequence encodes CASSQAARSNYGYTF.

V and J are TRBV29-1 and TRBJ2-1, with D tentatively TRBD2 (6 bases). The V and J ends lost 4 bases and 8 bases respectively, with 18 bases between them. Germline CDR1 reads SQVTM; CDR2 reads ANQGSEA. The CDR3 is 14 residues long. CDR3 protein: CSVAGTTKRDEQFF. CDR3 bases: TGCAGCGTTGCCGGAACTACCAAGCGGGATGAGCAGTTCTTC.

CDR3 region: CASSLYGEHYEQYF. CDR3 nucleotide sequence: TGTGCCAGCAGCTTGTACGGGGAACACTACGAGCAGTACTTC. The rearrangement uses TRBV5-6 and TRBJ2-7; tentatively, D is TRBD2 (5 bases). V lost 1 base to trimming and J lost 3 bases, with 11 bases between them. This CDR3 spans 14 amino acids. The germline gives CDR1 SGHDT, CDR2 YYEEEE.

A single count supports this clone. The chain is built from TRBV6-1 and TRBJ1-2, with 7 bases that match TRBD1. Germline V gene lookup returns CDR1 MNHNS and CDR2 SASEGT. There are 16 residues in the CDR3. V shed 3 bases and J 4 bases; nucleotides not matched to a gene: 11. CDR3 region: CASSDQGQRGGYGYTF. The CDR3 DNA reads TGTGCCAGCAGTGACCAGGGACAGAGAGGAGGCTATGGCTACACCTTC.

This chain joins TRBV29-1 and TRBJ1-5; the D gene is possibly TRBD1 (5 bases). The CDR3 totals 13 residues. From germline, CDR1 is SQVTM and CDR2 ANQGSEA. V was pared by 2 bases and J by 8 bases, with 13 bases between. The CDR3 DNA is TGCAGCGTTGAAATTGGGGGGGATGAGCCCCAGCATTTT. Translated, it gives CSVEIGGDEPQHF.

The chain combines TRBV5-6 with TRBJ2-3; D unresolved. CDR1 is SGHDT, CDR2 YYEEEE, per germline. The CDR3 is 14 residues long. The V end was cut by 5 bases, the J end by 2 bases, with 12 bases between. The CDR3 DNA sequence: TGTGCCAGCAGTCCCCGGTTCACCACAGATACGCAGTATTTT. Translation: CASSPRFTTDTQYF.